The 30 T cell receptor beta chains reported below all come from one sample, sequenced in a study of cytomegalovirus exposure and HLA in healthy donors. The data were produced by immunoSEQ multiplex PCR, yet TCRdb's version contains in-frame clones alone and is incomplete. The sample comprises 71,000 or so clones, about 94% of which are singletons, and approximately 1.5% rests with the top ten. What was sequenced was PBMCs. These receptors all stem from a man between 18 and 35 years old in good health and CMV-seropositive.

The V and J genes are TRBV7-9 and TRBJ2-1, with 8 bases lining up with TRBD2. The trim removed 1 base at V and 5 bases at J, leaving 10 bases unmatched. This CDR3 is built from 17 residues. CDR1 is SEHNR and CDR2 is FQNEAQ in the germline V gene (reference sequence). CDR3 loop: CASSLVEGTRGDNEQFF. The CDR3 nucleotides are TGTGCCAGCAGCTTAGTAGAGGGGACTAGAGGGGACAATGAGCAGTTCTTC. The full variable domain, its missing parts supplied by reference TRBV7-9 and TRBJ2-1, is DTGVSQNPRHKITKRGQNVTFRCDPISEHNRLYWYRQTLGQGPEFLTYFQNEAQLEKSRLLSDRFSAERPKGSFSTLEIQRTEQGDSAMYLCASSLVEGTRGDNEQFFGPGTRLTVL.

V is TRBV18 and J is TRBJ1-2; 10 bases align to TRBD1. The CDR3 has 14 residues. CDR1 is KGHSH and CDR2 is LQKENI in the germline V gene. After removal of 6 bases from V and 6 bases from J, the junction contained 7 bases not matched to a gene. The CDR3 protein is CASSRDRGANGYTF. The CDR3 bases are TGTGCCAGCTCGCGGGACAGGGGCGCGAATGGCTACACCTTC. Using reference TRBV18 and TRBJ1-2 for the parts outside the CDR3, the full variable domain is NAGVMQNPRHLVRRRGQEARLRCSPMKGHSHVYWYRQLPEEGLKFMVYLQKENIIDESGMPKERFSAEFPKEGPSILRIQQVVRGDSAAYFCASSRDRGANGYTFGSGTRLTVV.

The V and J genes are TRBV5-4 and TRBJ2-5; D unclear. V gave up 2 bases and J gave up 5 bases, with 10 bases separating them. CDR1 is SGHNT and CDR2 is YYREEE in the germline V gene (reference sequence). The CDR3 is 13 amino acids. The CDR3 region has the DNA TGTGCCAGCAGCTTCGTCCCGAGGGAGACCCAGTACTTC. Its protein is CASSFVPRETQYF.

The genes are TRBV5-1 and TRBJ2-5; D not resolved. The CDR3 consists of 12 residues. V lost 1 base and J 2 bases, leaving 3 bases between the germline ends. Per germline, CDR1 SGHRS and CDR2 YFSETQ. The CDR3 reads CASSLPQETQYF. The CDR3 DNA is TGCGCCAGCAGCTTGCCGCAAGAGACCCAGTACTTC. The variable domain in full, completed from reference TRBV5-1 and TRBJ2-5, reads KAGVTQTPRYLIKTRGQQVTLSCSPISGHRSVSWYQQTPGQGLQFLFEYFSETQRNKGNFPGRFSGRQFSNSRSEMNVSTLELGDSALYLCASSLPQETQYFGPGTRLLVL.

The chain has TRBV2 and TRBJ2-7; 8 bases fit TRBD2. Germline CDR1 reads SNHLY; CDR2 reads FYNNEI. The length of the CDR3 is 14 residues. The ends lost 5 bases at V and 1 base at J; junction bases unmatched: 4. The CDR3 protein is CASSLRGASYEQYF. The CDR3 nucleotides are TGTGCCAGCAGTTTGCGGGGGGCATCCTACGAGCAGTACTTC.

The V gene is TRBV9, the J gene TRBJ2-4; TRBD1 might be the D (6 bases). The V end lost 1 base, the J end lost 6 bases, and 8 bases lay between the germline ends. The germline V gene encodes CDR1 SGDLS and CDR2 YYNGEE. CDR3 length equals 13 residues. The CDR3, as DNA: TGTGCCAGCAGCGTAAGAGGGGGAAACATTCAGTACTTC. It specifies CASSVRGGNIQYF. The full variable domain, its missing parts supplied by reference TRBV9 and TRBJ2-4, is DSGVTQTPKHLITATGQRVTLRCSPRSGDLSVYWYQQSLDQGLQFLIQYYNGEERAKGNILERFSAQQFPDLHSELNLSSLELGDSALYFCASSVRGGNIQYFGAGTRLSVL.

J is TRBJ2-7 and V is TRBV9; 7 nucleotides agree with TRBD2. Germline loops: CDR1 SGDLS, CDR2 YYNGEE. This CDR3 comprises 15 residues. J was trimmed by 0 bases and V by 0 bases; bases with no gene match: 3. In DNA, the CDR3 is TGTGCCAGCAGCGTAGCGGGAGGAACCTCCTACGAGCAGTACTTC. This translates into CASSVAGGTSYEQYF.

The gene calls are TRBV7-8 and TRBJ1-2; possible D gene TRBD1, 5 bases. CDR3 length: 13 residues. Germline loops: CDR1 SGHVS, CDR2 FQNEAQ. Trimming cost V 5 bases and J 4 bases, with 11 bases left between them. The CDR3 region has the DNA TGTGCCAGCAGCCGGCGGGGGGGCTATGGCTACACCTTC. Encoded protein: CASSRRGGYGYTF.

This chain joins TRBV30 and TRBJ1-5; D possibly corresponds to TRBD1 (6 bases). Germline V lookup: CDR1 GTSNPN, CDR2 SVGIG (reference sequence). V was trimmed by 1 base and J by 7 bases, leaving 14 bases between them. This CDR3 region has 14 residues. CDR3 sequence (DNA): TGTGCCTGGAGTGACACAGGGATCCGGCAGCCCCAGCATTTT. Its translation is CAWSDTGIRQPQHF.

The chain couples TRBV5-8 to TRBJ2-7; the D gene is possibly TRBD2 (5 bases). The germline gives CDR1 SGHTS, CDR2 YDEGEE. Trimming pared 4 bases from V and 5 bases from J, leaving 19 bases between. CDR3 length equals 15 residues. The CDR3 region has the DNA TGTGCCAGCAGCCACCTAACCGGGATGGGGAACGAGCAGTACTTC. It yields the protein CASSHLTGMGNEQYF.

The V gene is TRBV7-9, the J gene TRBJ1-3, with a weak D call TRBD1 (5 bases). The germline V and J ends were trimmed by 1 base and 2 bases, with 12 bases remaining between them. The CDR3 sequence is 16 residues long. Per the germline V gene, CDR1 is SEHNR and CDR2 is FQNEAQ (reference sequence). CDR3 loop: CASSLERGPAGNTIYF. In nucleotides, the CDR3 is TGTGCCAGCAGCTTAGAGCGGGGACCGGCTGGAAACACCATATATTTT.

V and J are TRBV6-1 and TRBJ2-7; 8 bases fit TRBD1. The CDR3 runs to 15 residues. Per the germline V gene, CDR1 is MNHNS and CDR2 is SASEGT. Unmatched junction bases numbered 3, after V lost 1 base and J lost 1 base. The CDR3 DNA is TGTGCCAGCAGTGAAGGACAGGGGAGGTCCTACGAGCAGTACTTC. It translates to CASSEGQGRSYEQYF.

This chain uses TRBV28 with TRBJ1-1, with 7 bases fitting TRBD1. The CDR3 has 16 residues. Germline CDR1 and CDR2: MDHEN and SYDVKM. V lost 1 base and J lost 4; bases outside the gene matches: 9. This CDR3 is CASSLSHTGVGTEAFF. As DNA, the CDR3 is TGTGCCAGCAGTTTATCACATACAGGGGTGGGCACTGAAGCTTTCTTT.

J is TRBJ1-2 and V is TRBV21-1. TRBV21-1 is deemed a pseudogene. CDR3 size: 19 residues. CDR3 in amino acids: CASREGGLPAVSPPEGYTF. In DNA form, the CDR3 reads TGTGCCAGCAGGGAGGGGGGGCTCCCCGCGGTAAGCCCCCCTGAGGGCTACACCTTC.

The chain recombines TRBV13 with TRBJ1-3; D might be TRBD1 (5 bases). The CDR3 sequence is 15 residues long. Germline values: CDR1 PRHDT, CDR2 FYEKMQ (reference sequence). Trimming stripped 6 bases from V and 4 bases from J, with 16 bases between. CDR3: CASSPGNSPGNTIYF. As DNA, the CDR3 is TGTGCCAGCAGTCCAGGGAACTCCCCCGGAAACACCATATATTTT.

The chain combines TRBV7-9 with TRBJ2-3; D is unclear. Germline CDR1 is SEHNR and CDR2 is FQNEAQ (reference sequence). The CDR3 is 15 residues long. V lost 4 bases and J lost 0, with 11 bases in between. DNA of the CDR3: TGTGCCAGCAGCTCGCGACAATCCAGCACAGATACGCAGTATTTT. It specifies CASSSRQSSTDTQYF.

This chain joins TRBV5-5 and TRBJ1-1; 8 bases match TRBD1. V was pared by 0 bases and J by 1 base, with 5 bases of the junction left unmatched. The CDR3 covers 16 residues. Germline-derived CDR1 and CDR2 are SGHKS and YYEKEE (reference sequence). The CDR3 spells CASSLVVGTGNTEAFF. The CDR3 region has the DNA TGTGCCAGCAGCTTGGTGGTGGGGACAGGGAACACTGAAGCTTTCTTT.

The CDR3 loop is CASSEPGQSYEQYF. The CDR3 bases are TGTGCCAGTAGTGAGCCGGGACAGTCCTACGAGCAGTACTTC. This chain joins TRBV19 and TRBJ2-7; 7 nucleotides match TRBD1. V shed 5 bases, J shed 1 base, and the junction held 5 bases outside the gene matches. The CDR3 is made up of 14 amino acids. Germline loops: CDR1 LNHDA, CDR2 SQIVND (reference sequence).

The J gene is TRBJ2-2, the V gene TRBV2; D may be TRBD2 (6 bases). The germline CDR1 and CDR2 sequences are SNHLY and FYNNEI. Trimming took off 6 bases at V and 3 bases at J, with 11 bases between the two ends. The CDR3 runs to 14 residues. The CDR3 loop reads CASSRDFHTGELFF. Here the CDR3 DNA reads TGTGCCAGCAGCCGGGACTTCCACACCGGGGAGCTGTTTTTT. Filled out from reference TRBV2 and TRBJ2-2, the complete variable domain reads EPEVTQTPSHQVTQMGQEVILRCVPISNHLYFYWYRQILGQKVEFLVSFYNNEISEKSEIFDDQFSVERPDGSNFTLKIRSTKLEDSAMYFCASSRDFHTGELFFGEGSRLTVL.

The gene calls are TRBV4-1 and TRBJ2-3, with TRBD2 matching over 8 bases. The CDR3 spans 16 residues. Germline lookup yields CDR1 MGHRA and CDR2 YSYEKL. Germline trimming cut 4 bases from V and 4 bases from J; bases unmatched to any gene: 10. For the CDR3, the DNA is TGCGCCAGCAGCCTTACCCCCTTCGGGGGGGCAGATACGCAGTATTTT. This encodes CASSLTPFGGADTQYF.

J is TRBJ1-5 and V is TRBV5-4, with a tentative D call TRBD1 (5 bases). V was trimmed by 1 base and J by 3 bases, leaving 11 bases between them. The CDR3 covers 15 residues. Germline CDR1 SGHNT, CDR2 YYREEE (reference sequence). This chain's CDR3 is CASSLSPGNNQPQHF. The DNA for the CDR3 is TGTGCCAGCAGCTTGTCCCCAGGGAACAATCAGCCCCAGCATTTT.

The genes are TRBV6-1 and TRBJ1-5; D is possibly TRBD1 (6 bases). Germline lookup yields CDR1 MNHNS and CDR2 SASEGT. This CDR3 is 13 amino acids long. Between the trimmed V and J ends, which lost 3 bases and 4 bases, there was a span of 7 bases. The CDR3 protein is CASSDTGNQPQHF. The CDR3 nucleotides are TGTGCCAGCAGTGATACAGGGAATCAGCCCCAGCATTTT.

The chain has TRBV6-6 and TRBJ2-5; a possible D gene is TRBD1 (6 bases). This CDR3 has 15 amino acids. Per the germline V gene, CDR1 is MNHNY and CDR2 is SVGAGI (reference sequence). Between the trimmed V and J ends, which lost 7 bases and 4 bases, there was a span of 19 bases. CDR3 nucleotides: TGTGCCAGCACCGCTGAGACAGGAGGACGAGAGACCCAGTACTTC. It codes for CASTAETGGRETQYF.

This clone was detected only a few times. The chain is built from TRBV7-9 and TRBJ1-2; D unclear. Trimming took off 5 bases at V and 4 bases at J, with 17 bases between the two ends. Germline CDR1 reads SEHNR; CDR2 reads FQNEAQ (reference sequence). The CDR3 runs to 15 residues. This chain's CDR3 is CASSKSTGEGYGYTF. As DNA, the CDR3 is TGTGCCAGCAGCAAATCAACGGGAGAGGGCTATGGCTACACCTTC. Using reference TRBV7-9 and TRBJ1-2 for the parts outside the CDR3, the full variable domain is DTGVSQNPRHKITKRGQNVTFRCDPISEHNRLYWYRQTLGQGPEFLTYFQNEAQLEKSRLLSDRFSAERPKGSFSTLEIQRTEQGDSAMYLCASSKSTGEGYGYTFGSGTRLTVV.

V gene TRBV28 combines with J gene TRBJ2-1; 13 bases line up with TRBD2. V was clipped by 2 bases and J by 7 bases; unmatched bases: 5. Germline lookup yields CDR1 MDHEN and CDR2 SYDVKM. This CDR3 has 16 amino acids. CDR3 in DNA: TGTGCCAGCAGTTTAGGACTAGCGGGAGTAAGGAATGAGCAGTTCTTC. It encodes CASSLGLAGVRNEQFF.

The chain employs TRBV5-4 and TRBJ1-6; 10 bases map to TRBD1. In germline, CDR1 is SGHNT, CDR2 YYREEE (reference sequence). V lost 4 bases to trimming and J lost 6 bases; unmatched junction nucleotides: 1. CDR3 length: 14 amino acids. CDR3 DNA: TGTGCCAGCAGCCGGGACAGGGGTAATTCACCCCTCCACTTT. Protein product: CASSRDRGNSPLHF.

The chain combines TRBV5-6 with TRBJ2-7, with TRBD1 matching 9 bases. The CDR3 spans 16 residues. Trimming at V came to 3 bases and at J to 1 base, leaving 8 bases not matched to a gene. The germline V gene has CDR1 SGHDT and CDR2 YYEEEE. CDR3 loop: CASSWGDRVPSYEQYF. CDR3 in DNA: TGTGCCAGCAGCTGGGGGGACAGGGTCCCTTCCTACGAGCAGTACTTC.

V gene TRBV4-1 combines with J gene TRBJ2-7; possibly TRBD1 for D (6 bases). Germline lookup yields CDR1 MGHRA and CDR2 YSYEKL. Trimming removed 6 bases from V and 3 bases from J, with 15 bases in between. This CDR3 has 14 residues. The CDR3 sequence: CASSRQETRYEQYF. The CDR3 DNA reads TGCGCCAGCAGTCGACAGGAAACCCGCTACGAGCAGTACTTC.

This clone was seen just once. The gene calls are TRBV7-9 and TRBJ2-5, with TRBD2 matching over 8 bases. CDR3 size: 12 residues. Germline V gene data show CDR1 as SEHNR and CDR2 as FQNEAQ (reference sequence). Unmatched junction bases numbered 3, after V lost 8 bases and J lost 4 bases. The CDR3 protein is CASPLAAETQYF. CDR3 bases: TGTGCCAGCCCACTAGCGGCAGAGACCCAGTACTTC.

As DNA, the CDR3 is TGTGCCAGCTCACCGGGACAGGGCAACAATCAGCCCCAGCATTTT. This codes for CASSPGQGNNQPQHF. V usage is TRBV18 and J usage is TRBJ1-5; TRBD1 matches at 9 bases. The CDR3 is made up of 15 amino acids. V shed 3 bases, J shed 3 bases, and the junction held 3 bases outside the gene matches. Germline V gene sequence: CDR1 KGHSH, CDR2 LQKENI.